Described below is a single TCR beta chain sequence and its context. With only one base between it and a far larger clone, this is likely a read error. The CDR3 extends over 14 amino acids. Germline-derived CDR1 and CDR2 are ENHRY and SYGVKD. Indicated time point: before trial treatment. The donors' treatment consisted of nivolumab, ipilimumab, aspirin, low-dose cyclophosphamide and low-dose radiotherapy. The entry originates in a study of low-dose radiotherapy and immunotherapy resistance in tumors. About the research overall: The study administered intravenous cyclophosphamide at 200 mg/m2 every two weeks, one day ahead of radiation and immunotherapy. Oral aspirin 300 mg was taken by patients daily for four cycles from cycle 1 day 1.

Priming of first-strand cDNA relied on TRAV- and TRBV-specific primers (covering alpha and beta chains). TCR amplification involved around 22 PCR cycles with a constant-region primer and V-primer adapter. Each CDR3 protein gets one entry after TCRdb re-called the reads with MiXCR. The repertoire holds 65,000 to 90,000 distinct CDR3 sequences, approximately 17% seen once, with more than 4.5% in the top ten. The source of this sequence is a male donor with prostate cancer. V gene TRBV10-3 combines with J gene TRBJ2-5, with a possible D match to TRBD2 (5 bases). The material sequenced was PBMCs, taken before treatment. The CDR3: CASSLRAEQETRYF. As DNA, the CDR3 is TGTGCCAGCAGCCTCCGAGCGGAACAAGAGACCCGGTACTTC.